This T cell receptor beta chain was obtained from a study of blood T cell repertoires in COVID-19. Study as a whole: COVID-19 samples collected from the United States, Italy and Spain covered acute and convalescent phases. The analysed material was cDNA or gDNA that came from T cells, B-cell-depleted T cells, or PBMCs.

The germline gives CDR1 PRHDT, CDR2 FYEKMQ (reference sequence). Trimming removed 3 bases from V and 1 base from J, with 12 bases in between. The CDR3 spans 15 residues. Per the authors' pipeline: It was from reference gene primer amplification that nucleated cell counts were estimated. The method was immunoSEQ multiplex PCR; TCRdb's version includes in-frame clones alone and lacks a portion of them. V and J calls and clone size are copied from that table; D and trimming were computed from the DNA. The sample lists about 120,000 clones, 85% to 90% occurring once. Sequenced input: peripheral blood. The sequence derives from a man aged 70 or older with active or convalescent COVID-19. The rearrangement links TRBV13 to TRBJ1-1; no definite D call. CDR3 nucleotide sequence: TGTGCCAGCAGCTTCGGGGTTCCCTCGAACACTGAAGCTTTCTTT. Its translation is CASSFGVPSNTEAFF.